Below, 29 T cell receptor beta chains from the same sample are listed, as sequenced in a study of chemoradiotherapy in HPV16-positive cancers. Assay used: immunoSEQ multiplex PCR; TCRdb lists only in-frame clones, some missing. The repertoire holds approximately 34,000 clones, with 89% as singletons. This sample comprised blood, obtained from a patient who underwent chemoradiotherapy. All receptors derive from a human donor with HPV-associated anogenital cancer.

The rearrangement joins TRBV5-6 to TRBJ1-5; the D is unclear. The CDR3 length is 16 residues. Trimming pared 0 bases from V and 5 bases from J, leaving 15 bases between. Germline-derived CDR1 and CDR2 are SGHDT and YYEEEE. The chain's CDR3 is CASSLAAGIWDQPQHF. For the CDR3, the DNA is TGTGCCAGCAGCTTGGCGGCAGGTATTTGGGATCAGCCCCAGCATTTT.

This clone was recorded once. The rearrangement joins TRBV9 to TRBJ2-3, with D possibly matching TRBD2 (5 bases). The CDR3 consists of 14 residues. Germline loops: CDR1 SGDLS, CDR2 YYNGEE. The germline V and J ends were trimmed by 7 bases and 1 base, with 13 bases remaining between them. The CDR3 DNA sequence: TGTGCCAGCGGCCGCCCCGGGGGCACAGATACGCAGTATTTT. This sequence encodes CASGRPGGTDTQYF.

This chain links TRBV4-3 with TRBJ1-2, with D possibly matching TRBD1 (6 bases). Trimming removed 6 bases from V and 5 bases from J, with 10 bases in between. The CDR3 is 12 amino acids. CDR1 and CDR2 (germline): LGHNA, YSLEER. CDR3 bases: TGCGCCAGCAGTGACAGGTTTTATGGCTACACCTTC. Its protein product is CASSDRFYGYTF.

This clone was detected once. The chain employs TRBV27 and TRBJ1-2; TRBD1 matches 7 bases. With V trimmed by 5 bases and J by 2 bases, 8 bases remained unmatched. CDR1 and CDR2 from the germline V gene are MNHEY and SMNVEV (reference sequence). This CDR3 is 15 amino acids long. CDR3 in amino acids: CASSPLPGQNYGYTF. In nucleotides, the CDR3 is TGTGCCAGCAGTCCCCTCCCGGGACAGAACTATGGCTACACCTTC.

J is TRBJ1-2 and V is TRBV6-5; no reliable D call. V lost 0 bases, J lost 4 bases, and 12 bases lay in between. CDR3 length: 15 residues. Looked up from germline, CDR1 is MNHEY and CDR2 is SVGAGI. The CDR3 protein is CASSYSPQKSYGYTF. As DNA, the CDR3 is TGTGCCAGCAGTTACTCTCCCCAAAAATCCTATGGCTACACCTTC.

The chain has TRBV19 and TRBJ1-1, with 7 bases aligning to TRBD1. The CDR3 contains 14 residues. Per the germline V gene, CDR1 is LNHDA and CDR2 is SQIVND (reference sequence). V shed 6 bases, J shed 1 base, and the junction held 5 bases outside the gene matches. CDR3 residues: CASRVQGPNTEAFF. Here the CDR3 DNA reads TGTGCCAGTAGGGTACAGGGGCCGAACACTGAAGCTTTCTTT.

In the case of this clone: This CDR3 is also generated by other DNA sequences in the sample. The chain combines TRBV5-1 with TRBJ2-7; TRBD1 aligns across 8 bases. CDR3 length equals 14 residues. In germline, CDR1 is SGHRS, CDR2 YFSETQ. With 4 bases clipped from V and 3 bases from J, the junction kept 6 bases outside the gene matches. The CDR3: CASSTGDRNYEQYF. The CDR3 bases are TGCGCCAGCAGCACCGGGGACAGGAACTACGAGCAGTACTTC.

The rearrangement uses TRBV5-4 and TRBJ1-2; the match to TRBD1 covers 12 bases. Germline V gene data show CDR1 as SGHNT and CDR2 as YYREEE (reference sequence). The ends lost 1 base at V and 7 bases at J; junction bases unmatched: 8. The CDR3 covers 16 residues. The CDR3 nucleotides read TGTGCCAGCAGCTTGCCCGTGGGACAGGGGGCGGGTGGCTACACCTTC. Residues: CASSLPVGQGAGGYTF.

The rearrangement uses TRBV9 and TRBJ1-6, with 7 bases that match TRBD1. CDR1 and CDR2 (germline): SGDLS, YYNGEE. The CDR3 covers 15 residues. V shed 4 bases, J shed 5 bases, and the junction held 6 bases outside the gene matches. The CDR3 reads CASSPRDRDNSPLHF. CDR3 sequence (DNA): TGTGCCAGCAGCCCCCGGGACAGAGATAATTCACCCCTCCACTTT.

The rearrangement uses TRBV19 and TRBJ2-1, with no clear D. V dropped 1 base and J dropped 10 bases, with 17 bases sitting between them. Germline V gene sequence: CDR1 LNHDA, CDR2 SQIVND (reference sequence). This CDR3 region has 15 residues. For the CDR3, the DNA is TGTGCCAGTAGTATAGCCCGTATTGGTACGAAAGAGCAGTTCTTC. Residues: CASSIARIGTKEQFF.

The chain links TRBV5-1 to TRBJ2-2; tentatively, D is TRBD1 (6 bases). Trimming took off 4 bases at V and 0 bases at J, with 10 bases between the two ends. There are 15 residues in the CDR3. Looked up from germline, CDR1 is SGHRS and CDR2 is YFSETQ. CDR3 amino acids: CASSPQGPNTGELFF. The CDR3 nucleotides are TGCGCCAGCAGCCCCCAGGGGCCGAACACCGGGGAGCTGTTTTTT.

The genes are TRBV7-2 and TRBJ1-2, with D tentatively TRBD1 (5 bases). CDR1 is SGHTA and CDR2 is FQGNSA in the germline V gene. V lost 10 bases and J lost 4, with 22 bases in between. CDR3 length: 15 residues. CDR3 DNA sequence: TGTGCCACAGCTGGCGGGCAGGCCCAGGGCTATGGCTACACCTTC. It is translated as CATAGGQAQGYGYTF.

The chain recombines TRBV9 with TRBJ2-1, with 11 positions matching TRBD2. This CDR3 is built from 16 residues. Germline CDR1 and CDR2: SGDLS and YYNGEE. After removal of 4 bases from V and 4 bases from J, the junction contained 7 bases not matched to a gene. CDR3 protein: CASSTGTSGVYNEQFF. The CDR3, as DNA: TGTGCCAGCAGCACTGGGACTAGCGGCGTTTACAATGAGCAGTTCTTC.

The rearrangement uses TRBV6-4 and TRBJ1-4; no firm D call. V lost 4 bases, J lost 8 bases, and 11 bases lay in between. This CDR3 spans 13 amino acids. CDR1 is MRHNA and CDR2 is SNTAGT in the germline V gene. The DNA of the CDR3 is TGTGCCAGCAGTGCCGTGGCGGGGGAAAAACTGTTTTTT. Protein sequence: CASSAVAGEKLFF.

The rearrangement uses TRBV25-1 and TRBJ1-2, with TRBD1 matching over 7 bases. J lost 3 bases, V lost 4 bases, and 5 bases had no gene match. The CDR3 totals 14 residues. CDR1 is MGHDK and CDR2 is SYGVNS in the germline V gene. The CDR3 nucleotides are TGTGCCAGCAGTGGGCCAGGGACAGACTATGGCTACACCTTC. This gives the protein CASSGPGTDYGYTF.

The rearrangement joins TRBV4-3 to TRBJ2-3, with D maybe TRBD2 (7 bases). V lost 0 bases to trimming and J lost 2 bases, with 12 bases between them. In germline, CDR1 is LGHNA, CDR2 YSLEER. The CDR3 is 16 residues long. Written as DNA, the CDR3 is TGCGCCAGCAGCCAAGAGGCGGGGGCCTACACAGATACGCAGTATTTT. Protein sequence: CASSQEAGAYTDTQYF.

The J gene is TRBJ1-2, the V gene TRBV6-5; 7 nucleotides align to TRBD1. The CDR3 sequence is 11 residues long. The junction had 2 bases not matched to a gene; V was cut back by 8 bases and J by 5 bases. Germline V gives CDR1 MNHEY, CDR2 SVGAGI. As DNA, the CDR3 is TGTGCCAGCCAGGGGGGGTATGGCTACACCTTC. Its translation: CASQGGYGYTF.

The DNA of the CDR3 is TGTGCCAGCAGCTTAGGTTTTCACTACAATGAGCAGTTCTTC. It is translated as CASSLGFHYNEQFF. The V and J genes are TRBV7-2 and TRBJ2-1, with unresolved D. Germline V lookup: CDR1 SGHTA, CDR2 FQGNSA. Trimming removed 1 base at V and 3 bases at J, with 7 bases between. The CDR3 runs 14 residues.

This chain uses TRBV5-1 with TRBJ2-3; perhaps TRBD1 as D (6 bases). The CDR3 is made up of 15 amino acids. V was trimmed by 3 bases and J by 0 bases, leaving 11 bases between them. Germline CDR1 SGHRS, CDR2 YFSETQ. CDR3 nucleotides: TGCGCCAGCAGCTCATGGACAGAAAGCACAGATACGCAGTATTTT. Residues: CASSSWTESTDTQYF.

This clone was found once. This chain joins TRBV6-6 and TRBJ1-5; D not certain. V dropped 0 bases and J dropped 3 bases, with 3 bases sitting between them. Germline loops: CDR1 MNHNY, CDR2 SVGAGI (reference sequence). This CDR3 is 13 amino acids long. In nucleotides, the CDR3 is TGTGCCAGCAGTTACTCACCCAATCAGCCCCAGCATTTT. This gives the protein CASSYSPNQPQHF.

CDR3 DNA: TGTGCCAGCCGCCCGGAGATGGGGCTAGCGGCCTCCGAGCAGTACTTC. Protein: CASRPEMGLAASEQYF. The genes are TRBV7-9 and TRBJ2-7; TRBD2 matches at 7 bases. V shed 8 bases, J shed 6 bases, and the junction held 19 bases outside the gene matches. This CDR3 region has 16 residues. Germline CDR1 SEHNR, CDR2 FQNEAQ (reference sequence). The variable domain in full, completed from reference TRBV7-9 and TRBJ2-7, reads DTGVSQNPRHKITKRGQNVTFRCDPISEHNRLYWYRQTLGQGPEFLTYFQNEAQLEKSRLLSDRFSAERPKGSFSTLEIQRTEQGDSAMYLCASRPEMGLAASEQYFGPGTRLTVT.

In this sample, this clone turned up once. The chain links TRBV2 to TRBJ2-3; no firm D call. This CDR3 region has 15 residues. Germline loops: CDR1 SNHLY, CDR2 FYNNEI. V was pared by 2 bases and J by 2 bases, with 11 bases between. The CDR3 nucleotides are TGTGCCAGCAGTGAAATGTATACCAACACAGATACGCAGTATTTT. Its translation: CASSEMYTNTDTQYF.

This clone was recorded only once. The chain recombines TRBV9 with TRBJ2-5; TRBD2 agrees at 12 bases. Germline CDR1 is SGDLS and CDR2 is YYNGEE. CDR3 length: 14 residues. The ends lost 5 bases at V and 8 bases at J; junction bases unmatched: 7. This CDR3 is CASSSRLAGETQYF. The CDR3 nucleotides read TGTGCCAGCAGTTCTAGACTAGCGGGAGAAACCCAGTACTTC. Using reference TRBV9 and TRBJ2-5 for the parts outside the CDR3, the full variable domain is DSGVTQTPKHLITATGQRVTLRCSPRSGDLSVYWYQQSLDQGLQFLIQYYNGEERAKGNILERFSAQQFPDLHSELNLSSLELGDSALYFCASSSRLAGETQYFGPGTRLLVL.

This rearrangement joins TRBV7-9 to TRBJ2-3; possible D gene TRBD1, 6 bases. Trimming removed 7 bases from V and 0 bases from J, with 14 bases in between. This CDR3 spans 15 amino acids. Per the germline V gene, CDR1 is SEHNR and CDR2 is FQNEAQ (reference sequence). The DNA for the CDR3 is TGTGCCAGCACCCTAGGACAGTTTAGCACAGATACGCAGTATTTT. It encodes CASTLGQFSTDTQYF.

CDR3 DNA: TGTGCCAGCACAACCGGGACCTCAGGGTACGAGCAGTACTTC. Its translation is CASTTGTSGYEQYF. The J gene is TRBJ2-7, the V gene TRBV6-1, with D tentatively TRBD1 or TRBD2 (5 bases each). With 7 bases removed from V and 4 bases from J, the gap between germline ends came to 17 bases. CDR3 length: 14 residues. From germline, CDR1 is MNHNS and CDR2 SASEGT.

The chain carries TRBV6-5 and TRBJ1-2; TRBD1 matches at 8 bases. V trimming: 6 bases; J trimming: 5 bases; junction bases outside the gene matches: 5. Germline V gives CDR1 MNHEY, CDR2 SVGAGI. This CDR3 is 13 amino acids long. This CDR3 reads CASRGTGGYGYTF. CDR3 nucleotide sequence: TGTGCCAGCAGGGGCACAGGGGGGTATGGCTACACCTTC.

This chain joins TRBV4-3 and TRBJ2-3; 11 nucleotides match TRBD2. This CDR3 is built from 17 residues. Germline V CDR1 and CDR2: LGHNA, YSLEER. V was clipped by 0 bases and J by 5 bases; unmatched bases: 7. This CDR3 reads CASSQEVVAGGRDTQYF. CDR3 in DNA: TGCGCCAGCAGCCAAGAAGTGGTAGCGGGGGGGCGAGATACGCAGTATTTT.

A few counts support this clone. The rearrangement joins TRBV6-5 to TRBJ2-1, with D possibly matching TRBD2 (6 bases). From germline, CDR1 is MNHEY and CDR2 SVGAGI. The germline V and J ends were trimmed by 0 bases and 2 bases, with 11 bases remaining between them. The length of the CDR3 is 16 residues. This CDR3 reads CASSYSSGEAYNEQFF. The CDR3 DNA reads TGTGCCAGCAGTTACTCGAGTGGGGAGGCCTACAATGAGCAGTTCTTC.

The chain combines TRBV25-1 with TRBJ2-3; D is perhaps TRBD2 (5 bases). Germline values: CDR1 MGHDK, CDR2 SYGVNS. The length of the CDR3 is 15 residues. Trimming pared 4 bases from V and 3 bases from J, leaving 14 bases between. CDR3 sequence: CASSGGVGLTDTQYF. The DNA for the CDR3 is TGTGCCAGCAGTGGTGGGGTCGGACTTACAGATACGCAGTATTTT.